This T cell receptor (beta chain) was documented in a study of T-cell memory formation after mild COVID-19. The ends lost 6 bases at V and 1 base at J; junction bases unmatched: 6. In germline, CDR1 is SGHAT, CDR2 FQNNGV. CDR3 size: 15 residues. TCRdb re-analysed the 5' RACE reads in MiXCR, keeping a single row per CDR3 protein. The sample lists hundreds of thousands of distinct CDR3 sequences; about 16% were seen once. This chain uses TRBV11-2 with TRBJ2-1, with TRBD1 matching 7 bases. The sequence was obtained from an adult woman who had mild COVID-19 (a few samples of this study predate the infection). Cell type and time point are not known. The specimen was PBMCs or a T cell subset sorted from them (not recorded which). CDR3 DNA sequence: TGTGCCAGCAGTCCACGGACAGGATCCTACAATGAGCAGTTCTTC. It yields the protein CASSPRTGSYNEQFF.